In this sample, the clone carrying this TCR beta chain turned up a few times. Uncontrolled infection, other autoimmune disease, pregnancy or lactation disqualified patients from enrolment. J was trimmed by 0 bases and V by 5 bases; bases with no gene match: 14. CDR1 is SGHTA, CDR2 FQGNSA, per germline. The CDR3 has 19 amino acids. The entry originates in a study of T cells in Graves' hyperthyroidism and ophthalmopathy. TCR beta CDR3 sequences were amplified from RNA transcripts. With the HTBI primer set, the TCR CDR3 went through a first round of RT-PCR. A single record per CDR3 protein comes from TCRdb applying MiXCR to the multiplex PCR reads. The table records over 700,000 distinct CDR3 sequences, 35% to 45% of them present only once.

The chain combines TRBV7-2 with TRBJ2-2; 8 bases fit TRBD1. The receptor was derived from a man aged 18 to 29 with Graves' hyperthyroidism. The sequencing input was blood. This CDR3 reads CASSLTGTGSLTNTGELFF. The CDR3 bases are TGTGCCAGCAGCCTTACCGGGACAGGTTCGCTGACGAACACCGGGGAGCTGTTTTTT. The whole variable domain, remainder taken from reference TRBV7-2 and TRBJ2-2, is GAGVSQSPSNKVTEKGKDVELRCDPISGHTALYWYRQSLGQGLEFLIYFQGNSAPDKSGLPSDRFSAERTGGSVSTLTIQRTQQEDSAVYLCASSLTGTGSLTNTGELFFGEGSRLTVL.